This TCR beta chain was found in a study of cytomegalovirus exposure and HLA in healthy donors. The PCR had 60 Vbeta and 13 Jbeta primers. Sequencing was performed with immunoSEQ multiplex PCR; in TCRdb, only in-frame clones are kept and a portion is missing. The data hold approximately 240,000 clones, with approximately 90% observed a single time. Study findings and constraints: In a later analysis, TCR beta V- and J-gene trimming was associated with a missense DCLRE1C variant. Relative to the roughly 700-donor mean, N-insertions were reportedly fewer in an Asian-associated ancestry cluster in a later analysis. According to a later analysis, most TCR beta chains associated with CMV appeared HLA-restricted. A few CMV-associated chains proved CMV antigen-specific in vitro.

CDR1 is LNHDA and CDR2 is SQIVND in the germline V gene (reference sequence). With V trimmed by 6 bases and J by 4 bases, 4 bases remained unmatched. CDR3 length equals 13 residues. A note on this clone: Its antigen is not known.

The receptor comes from a woman between 18 and 29 years old in good health and CMV-seronegative. The sample comprised PBMCs. The chain recombines TRBV19 with TRBJ1-2; 8 bases line up with TRBD1. CDR3 sequence reads: CASRQGAAYGYTF. The DNA for the CDR3 is TGTGCCAGTAGGCAGGGGGCCGCCTATGGCTACACCTTC.